This T cell receptor beta chain is from a study of cytomegalovirus exposure and HLA in healthy donors. The germline V gene encodes CDR1 SGHRS and CDR2 YFSETQ. The CDR3 is 16 amino acids. The V gene lost 0 bases and the J gene lost 2 bases, with 14 bases spanning the gap. The PCR was carried out with 60 Vbeta primers and 13 Jbeta primers. Profiling relied on immunoSEQ multiplex PCR, and the TCRdb table lists in-frame clones only, not all of them. Of approximately 190,000 clones listed, approximately 84% are singletons. This clone appeared a few times. This clonotype was obtained from a man aged 45-65 years in good health and CMV-seronegative. The rearrangement uses TRBV5-1 and TRBJ2-5, with no clear D. Sequencing was carried out using PBMCs. The DNA of the CDR3 is TGCGCCAGCAGCTTGGAAGAGAGAAAGAAACAAGAGACCCAGTACTTC. Translated, it gives CASSLEERKKQETQYF.